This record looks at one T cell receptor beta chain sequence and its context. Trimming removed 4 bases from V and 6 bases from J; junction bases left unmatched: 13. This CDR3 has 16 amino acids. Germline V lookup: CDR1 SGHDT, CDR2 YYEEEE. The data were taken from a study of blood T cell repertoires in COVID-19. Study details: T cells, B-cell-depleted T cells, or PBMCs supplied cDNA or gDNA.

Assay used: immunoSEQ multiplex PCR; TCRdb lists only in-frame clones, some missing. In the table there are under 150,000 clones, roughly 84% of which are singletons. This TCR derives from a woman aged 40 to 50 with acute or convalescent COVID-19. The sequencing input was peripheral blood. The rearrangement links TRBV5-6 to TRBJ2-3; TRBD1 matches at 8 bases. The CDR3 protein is CASSPLGQVVGDTQYF. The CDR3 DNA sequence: TGTGCCAGCAGCCCGCTGGGACAGGTCGTTGGTGATACGCAGTATTTT.